The 29 T cell receptor beta chains in this list originate from one sample, sequenced in a study of patients and donors after allogeneic stem cell transplantation. TCRdb redid the calling of the RT-PCR reads with MiXCR, one entry per CDR3 protein. The sample holds about a million distinct CDR3 sequences, more than 15% seen once. Sequenced input: blood, either unsorted or a sorted T cell fraction (not recorded which). All receptors derive from a human donor who was either an allogeneic HSCT recipient or a stem cell or donor lymphocyte infusion donor (not recorded which). It is not recorded whose cells these are; they may come from a transplant donor.

This clonotype has just a few counts. The rearrangement uses TRBV29-1 and TRBJ2-5; the match to TRBD2 covers 7 bases. This CDR3 comprises 13 residues. The V gene end was trimmed by 4 bases and the J gene end by 4 bases; junction bases not matched to a gene: 6. Germline V CDR1 and CDR2: SQVTM, ANQGSEA. CDR3 protein: CSVGEGKTETQYF. CDR3 DNA: TGCAGCGTTGGGGAGGGTAAAACAGAGACCCAGTACTTC.

This clonotype was observed a few times. The V call is TRBV20-1, the J call TRBJ1-1; perhaps TRBD1 as D (6 bases). V was cut by 5 bases and J by 6 bases, with 19 bases left in between. The germline V gene encodes CDR1 DFQATT and CDR2 SNEGSKA (reference sequence). The CDR3 runs 14 residues. Here the CDR3 reads CSAGPGARVPEAFF. CDR3 DNA: TGCAGTGCTGGCCCGGGGGCGCGAGTCCCTGAAGCTTTCTTT.

The chain joins TRBV6-1 to TRBJ1-5; TRBD1 aligns across 8 bases. Germline values: CDR1 MNHNS, CDR2 SASEGT. This CDR3 has 15 residues. V gave up 4 bases and J gave up 2 bases; unmatched junction bases: 4. CDR3 DNA sequence: TGTGCCAGCAGTGCGACAGGGGACGGCAATCAGCCCCAGCATTTT. This encodes CASSATGDGNQPQHF.

This clonotype was recorded a few times. The J gene is TRBJ2-1, the V gene TRBV11-3; either TRBD1 or TRBD2 may fit D (6 bases each). With 2 bases removed from V and 9 bases from J, the gap between germline ends came to 14 bases. The length of the CDR3 is 14 residues. The germline V gene encodes CDR1 SGHNT and CDR2 YENEEA. The CDR3 here is CASSLSGRGGEQFF. The CDR3 DNA reads TGTGCCAGCAGCTTAAGTGGCAGGGGAGGTGAGCAGTTCTTC.

A few counts support this clonotype. This chain uses TRBV12-3 or TRBV12-4 with TRBJ1-1, with TRBD1 matching over 7 bases. Trimming at V came to 6 bases and at J to 5 bases, leaving 9 bases not matched to a gene. The CDR3 loop spans 14 amino acids. Written as DNA, the CDR3 is TGTGCCAGCAGCGGTGACAGGGCGTGGACTGAAGCTTTCTTT. Translation: CASSGDRAWTEAFF.

In its sample, this clonotype was seen a few times. This chain connects TRBV6-2 or TRBV6-3 to TRBJ2-1; 10 bases match TRBD2. CDR1 is MNHEY, CDR2 SVGEGT, per germline. V shed 8 bases, J shed 10 bases, and the junction held 8 bases outside the gene matches. The CDR3 loop spans 13 amino acids. CDR3 DNA sequence: TGTGCCAGCGATTTAGCGGGGGGTCAGGAGCAGTTCTTC. Its translation is CASDLAGGQEQFF.

V and J are TRBV20-1 and TRBJ2-3; 7 nucleotides match TRBD1. J was trimmed by 3 bases and V by 0 bases; bases with no gene match: 6. The germline gives CDR1 DFQATT, CDR2 SNEGSKA (reference sequence). CDR3 length: 15 residues. In DNA form, the CDR3 reads TGCAGTGCTAGAGATAGGAACAGGGGAACAGATACGCAGTATTTT. The encoded protein is CSARDRNRGTDTQYF.

J is TRBJ1-2 and V is TRBV5-5, with TRBD1 as a possible D gene (5 bases). The length of the CDR3 is 13 residues. Trimming took 4 bases from V and 6 from J, leaving 13 bases between them. Germline values: CDR1 SGHKS, CDR2 YYEKEE (reference sequence). DNA for the CDR3: TGTGCCAGCAGCGCCTGGGGACTCGATGGCTACACCTTC. Translation: CASSAWGLDGYTF. Variable domain in full (rest from reference TRBV5-5 and TRBJ1-2): DAGVTQSPTHLIKTRGQQVTLRCSPISGHKSVSWYQQVLGQGPQFIFQYYEKEERGRGNFPDRFSARQFPNYSSELNVNALLLGDSALYLCASSAWGLDGYTFGSGTRLTVV.

This clonotype was seen a few times. The rearrangement uses TRBV20-1 and TRBJ2-5; 10 bases are a match to TRBD2. There are 15 residues in the CDR3. Trimming cost V 6 bases and J 3 bases; bases outside gene matches: 10. The germline V gene encodes CDR1 DFQATT and CDR2 SNEGSKA (reference sequence). The CDR3, as DNA: TGCAGTGCACTAAGCGGGGGGGCCTTTAAAGAGACCCAGTACTTC. It yields the protein CSALSGGAFKETQYF.

The chain combines TRBV12-3 or TRBV12-4 with TRBJ2-5; possibly TRBD1 or TRBD2 for D (5 bases each). The CDR3 covers 13 residues. The ends were cut back, 5 bases at V and 5 bases at J, with 12 bases in the middle. The CDR3 spells CASSKGTGETQYF. CDR3 in DNA: TGTGCCAGCAGTAAGGGGACGGGGGAGACCCAGTACTTC.

This clonotype was found many times. The chain is built from TRBV20-1 and TRBJ2-2; the D gene is possibly TRBD2 (6 bases). Germline loops: CDR1 DFQATT, CDR2 SNEGSKA (reference sequence). Trimming left V 3 bases short and J 1 base short, with 12 bases between. The CDR3 runs 15 residues. CDR3 coding DNA: TGCAGTGCTAGGGGAGCAGCGGGGAACACCGGGGAGCTGTTTTTT. This sequence encodes CSARGAAGNTGELFF.

The chain links TRBV20-1 to TRBJ2-7; no definite D call. The V gene lost 5 bases and the J gene lost 7 bases, with 18 bases spanning the gap. This CDR3 comprises 13 residues. Germline V gives CDR1 DFQATT, CDR2 SNEGSKA (reference sequence). CDR3 nucleotides: TGCAGTGCTCAACACACTTGGAGTGGAGAGCAGTACTTC. It codes for CSAQHTWSGEQYF.

The chain couples TRBV6-1 to TRBJ1-2; tentative D call: TRBD1 (5 bases). This CDR3 is 11 amino acids long. V dropped 11 bases and J dropped 4 bases, with 11 bases sitting between them. Germline assignment: CDR1 MNHNS and CDR2 SASEGT. The CDR3 spells CAERGTYGYTF. The CDR3 DNA reads TGTGCCGAGCGAGGGACCTATGGCTACACCTTC.

This clonotype was seen a few times. Possible read error: a much larger clone is one base away. This chain uses TRBV5-1 with TRBJ1-5; D possibly corresponds to TRBD1 (6 bases). Germline V gene sequence: CDR1 SGHRS, CDR2 YFSETQ. The V end was cut by 0 bases, the J end by 5 bases, with 6 bases between. This CDR3 has 13 residues. For the CDR3, the DNA is TGCGCCAGCAGCTTGGGGGGGCATCAGCCCCAGCATTTT. Translation: CASSLGGHQPQHF.

The chain has TRBV6-5 and TRBJ2-7; D is perhaps TRBD1 or TRBD2 (5 bases each). Germline assignment: CDR1 MNHEY and CDR2 SVGAGI. Trimming removed 2 bases from V and 0 bases from J, with 11 bases in between. The CDR3 is 15 amino acids. The CDR3 protein is CASSYGAGSSYEQYF. In nucleotides, the CDR3 is TGTGCCAGCAGTTACGGGGCAGGGAGCTCCTACGAGCAGTACTTC.

J is TRBJ2-1 and V is TRBV18, with a weak D call TRBD1 (5 bases). V was shortened by 3 bases and J by 6 bases, with 15 bases between the two germline ends. The CDR3 is 15 residues long. Germline V gene sequence: CDR1 KGHSH, CDR2 LQKENI. CDR3 in DNA: TGTGCCAGCTCACCGAGAAGCAGGGTTAGCAATGAGCAGTTCTTC. Its protein product is CASSPRSRVSNEQFF. The full variable domain, rest sourced from reference TRBV18 and TRBJ2-1, is NAGVMQNPRHLVRRRGQEARLRCSPMKGHSHVYWYRQLPEEGLKFMVYLQKENIIDESGMPKERFSAEFPKEGPSILRIQQVVRGDSAAYFCASSPRSRVSNEQFFGPGTRLTVL.

This clonotype showed up just a few times. J is TRBJ2-7 and V is TRBV6-5, with D tentatively TRBD2 (5 bases). V was pared by 2 bases and J by 6 bases, with 8 bases between. CDR1 and CDR2 from the germline V gene are MNHEY and SVGAGI. CDR3 length equals 12 residues. In DNA, the CDR3 is TGTGCCAGCAGTTACCGCCGGGGCGAGCAGTACTTC. It specifies CASSYRRGEQYF.

This clonotype was recorded a few times. The CDR3: CASKLNRGANQPQHF. In DNA, the CDR3 is TGTGCCAGCAAACTCAACAGGGGAGCAAATCAGCCCCAGCATTTT. The gene calls are TRBV6-1 and TRBJ1-5; 7 bases line up with TRBD1. The CDR3 totals 15 residues. Germline V gives CDR1 MNHNS, CDR2 SASEGT. The V gene end was trimmed by 7 bases and the J gene end by 4 bases; junction bases not matched to a gene: 10.

This chain connects TRBV5-6 to TRBJ1-2, with no clear D. The ends were cut back, 0 bases at V and 6 bases at J, with 3 bases in the middle. In germline, CDR1 is SGHDT, CDR2 YYEEEE. This CDR3 has 11 amino acids. The CDR3 sequence: CASSLANGYTF. The CDR3 region has the DNA TGTGCCAGCAGCTTGGCCAATGGCTACACCTTC.

This chain links TRBV10-3 with TRBJ2-7; the match to TRBD2 covers 7 bases. V lost 4 bases to trimming and J lost 5 bases; unmatched junction nucleotides: 17. CDR1 is ENHRY and CDR2 is SYGVKD in the germline V gene. This CDR3 contains 17 residues. The DNA of the CDR3 is TGTGCCATCAGTGTAGCATCGGGCACTAGCGTAGCCCACGAGCAGTACTTC. This codes for CAISVASGTSVAHEQYF.

This clonotype was observed a few times. The chain employs TRBV15 and TRBJ1-4, with D maybe TRBD1 (5 bases). This CDR3 contains 14 residues. Trimming stripped 11 bases from V and 0 bases from J, with 13 bases between. Per germline, CDR1 LNHNV and CDR2 YYDKDF (reference sequence). DNA of the CDR3: TGTGCCCTTGGGGGGGGATCAACTAATGAAAAACTGTTTTTT. It specifies CALGGGSTNEKLFF.

The chain combines TRBV28 with TRBJ1-2; the D is unclear. Germline CDR1 is MDHEN and CDR2 is SYDVKM. There are 13 residues in the CDR3. The V end lost 8 bases, the J end lost 4 bases, and 14 bases lay between the germline ends. CDR3 sequence (DNA): TGTGCCAGCGTAGTGAAGGAGAGCTATGGCTACACCTTC. As protein: CASVVKESYGYTF.

This clonotype was found a few times. V is TRBV10-3 and J is TRBJ2-7; 15 positions agree with TRBD2. With V trimmed by 5 bases and J by 6 bases, 11 bases remained unmatched. CDR3 length: 17 amino acids. Germline CDR1 and CDR2: ENHRY and SYGVKD. CDR3 protein: CAISMGLAGGSLSEQYF. CDR3 bases: TGTGCCATCAGTATGGGACTAGCGGGAGGAAGCCTAAGCGAGCAGTACTTC.

Only a few counts were recorded for this clonotype. The chain combines TRBV5-1 with TRBJ2-1; D perhaps matches TRBD2 (8 bases). This CDR3 is built from 19 residues. Germline V gives CDR1 SGHRS, CDR2 YFSETQ. Trimming removed 4 bases at V and 2 bases at J, with 25 bases between. The CDR3 DNA follows: TGCGCCAGCAGCCCGTGGGACAGCAAACTAGCGGACACCTACAATGAGCAGTTCTTC. It yields the protein CASSPWDSKLADTYNEQFF.

The V and J genes are TRBV27 and TRBJ2-3; D unclear. CDR3 length: 17 amino acids. Germline V gene data show CDR1 as MNHEY and CDR2 as SMNVEV (reference sequence). Trimming removed 3 bases from V and 2 bases from J, with 18 bases in between. The CDR3 region has the DNA TGTGCCAGCAGTTTTATAGGAGAACCGATTAACACAGATACGCAGTATTTT. Its translation is CASSFIGEPINTDTQYF.

This clonotype was counted only a few times. The chain combines TRBV5-5 with TRBJ2-7; D tentatively fits TRBD1 or TRBD2 (7 bases each). The CDR3 has 15 residues. V shed 4 bases and J shed 5 bases, with 19 bases lying between them. Germline loops: CDR1 SGHKS, CDR2 YYEKEE (reference sequence). DNA for the CDR3: TGTGCCAGCAGCCGGGAGGCGACAGGGAGAGACGAGCAGTACTTC. Its translation: CASSREATGRDEQYF.

V usage is TRBV5-1 and J usage is TRBJ1-2; 7 bases align to TRBD1. V lost 4 bases, J lost 3 bases, and 9 bases stayed unmatched. Germline CDR1 SGHRS, CDR2 YFSETQ. This CDR3 is 15 amino acids long. CDR3 DNA sequence: TGCGCCAGCAGCACCGCGACAGGGTGGTACTATGGCTACACCTTC. It specifies CASSTATGWYYGYTF. Variable domain in full (rest from reference TRBV5-1 and TRBJ1-2): KAGVTQTPRYLIKTRGQQVTLSCSPISGHRSVSWYQQTPGQGLQFLFEYFSETQRNKGNFPGRFSGRQFSNSRSEMNVSTLELGDSALYLCASSTATGWYYGYTFGSGTRLTVV.

The chain joins TRBV20-1 to TRBJ2-1; 7 bases map to TRBD2. This CDR3 has 18 residues. Germline V gives CDR1 DFQATT, CDR2 SNEGSKA (reference sequence). Trimming cost V 0 bases and J 8 bases; bases outside gene matches: 19. CDR3 amino acids: CSARDIGVWEGRIDEQFF. For the CDR3, the DNA is TGCAGTGCTAGAGACATAGGGGTGTGGGAGGGGAGGATAGATGAGCAGTTCTTC.

This clonotype was observed a few times. This chain joins TRBV4-2 and TRBJ1-3; D is possibly TRBD1 (6 bases). The CDR3 sequence is 18 residues long. Trimming shortened V by 0 bases and J by 0 bases, and 15 bases separated the two germline ends. Germline CDR1 is LGHNA and CDR2 is YNFKEQ. The CDR3 spells CASSQEGGRKSSGNTIYF. In DNA form, the CDR3 reads TGTGCCAGCAGCCAAGAAGGGGGACGCAAGAGCTCTGGAAACACCATATATTTT.